Listed here are 21 T cell receptor beta chains from one sample, sequenced in a study of T cell changes during pregnancy in multiple sclerosis. Repertoires were generated with immunoSEQ multiplex PCR, while TCRdb's copy carries only in-frame clones and drops some. This sample has 65,000 to 85,000 clones, with about 90% found just once. Sample: CD4+ T cells from peripheral blood mononuclear cells, taken after pregnancy. The receptors come from a female donor with multiple sclerosis, enrolled in a pregnancy study.

This sequence joins TRBV2 and TRBJ2-7; 9 bases align to TRBD1. Germline V gene lookup returns CDR1 SNHLY and CDR2 FYNNEI. The CDR3 contains 14 residues. Losses at the gene ends were 6 bases for V and 5 bases for J; bases not matched to a gene: 8. The CDR3 bases are TGTGCCAGCAGCCCGGACAGGGGAAGGGACGAGCAGTACTTC. This encodes CASSPDRGRDEQYF.

The genes are TRBV5-1 and TRBJ2-7; D is possibly TRBD1 (6 bases). Germline V gene sequence: CDR1 SGHRS, CDR2 YFSETQ. The CDR3 consists of 13 residues. V lost 4 bases and J lost 1, with 9 bases in between. The CDR3 loop is CASSRDISYEQYF. CDR3 DNA sequence: TGCGCCAGCAGCCGGGACATATCCTACGAGCAGTACTTC.

The chain carries TRBV11-1 and TRBJ2-2; 7 positions agree with TRBD2. With V trimmed by 5 bases and J by 7 bases, 16 bases remained unmatched. The CDR3 contains 17 residues. Germline-derived CDR1 and CDR2 are SGHAT and FQDESV (reference sequence). CDR3 residues: CASSRRLSSGSFGELFF. The CDR3 region has the DNA TGTGCCAGCAGCCGGCGGCTGAGTAGCGGGTCCTTCGGGGAGCTGTTTTTT.

The chain uses TRBV6-5 and TRBJ2-7; no reliable D call. Trimming shortened V by 5 bases and J by 6 bases, and 20 bases separated the two germline ends. CDR1 and CDR2 from the germline V gene are MNHEY and SVGAGI. The CDR3 runs 15 residues. DNA for the CDR3: TGTGCCAGCAGTAGACCGGGTCAAAGGATTTCCGAGCAGTACTTC. Protein product: CASSRPGQRISEQYF.

V usage is TRBV4-2 and J usage is TRBJ2-7; D remains unclear. Per the germline V gene, CDR1 is LGHNA and CDR2 is YNFKEQ. CDR3 length: 16 amino acids. V gave up 2 bases and J gave up 6 bases, with 20 bases separating them. CDR3 coding DNA: TGTGCCAGCAGCCAACTCCCTTCCCCGGGTGGCTTCGAGCAGTACTTC. It specifies CASSQLPSPGGFEQYF.

The chain recombines TRBV2 with TRBJ2-1; 8 positions match TRBD2. V was pared by 0 bases and J by 5 bases, with 6 bases of the junction left unmatched. CDR3 length equals 16 residues. Germline loops: CDR1 SNHLY, CDR2 FYNNEI. The CDR3 sequence is CASSEARSGGNNEQFF. The CDR3 nucleotides are TGTGCCAGCAGTGAAGCGAGGAGCGGGGGAAACAATGAGCAGTTCTTC.

This chain uses TRBV7-2 with TRBJ2-7, with D tentatively TRBD1 (6 bases). The germline V gene has CDR1 SGHTA and CDR2 FQGNSA. V lost 2 bases to trimming and J lost 2 bases, with 16 bases between them. There are 16 residues in the CDR3. CDR3 coding DNA: TGTGCCAGCAGCTTATCCGGACAGTGGTTCGCCTACGAGCAGTACTTC. The encoded protein is CASSLSGQWFAYEQYF.

The V and J genes are TRBV28 and TRBJ2-7; D is perhaps TRBD1 (5 bases). The V and J ends lost 6 bases and 5 bases respectively, with 20 bases between them. Germline CDR1 is MDHEN and CDR2 is SYDVKM. CDR3 size: 15 residues. CDR3 sequence (DNA): TGTGCCAGCAGCCCCCCCCAGGGATCGGTTGACGAGCAGTACTTC. Protein product: CASSPPQGSVDEQYF.

The chain joins TRBV18 to TRBJ1-2; TRBD1 agrees at 7 bases. The CDR3 is 14 residues long. The V gene's germline CDR1 is KGHSH and CDR2 LQKENI. V shed 3 bases, J shed 4 bases, and the junction held 5 bases outside the gene matches. The CDR3 DNA reads TGTGCCAGCTCACCTCCGGCAGGGGGCTATGGCTACACCTTC. This encodes CASSPPAGGYGYTF. The variable domain in full, with the rest retrieved from reference TRBV18 and TRBJ1-2, is NAGVMQNPRHLVRRRGQEARLRCSPMKGHSHVYWYRQLPEEGLKFMVYLQKENIIDESGMPKERFSAEFPKEGPSILRIQQVVRGDSAAYFCASSPPAGGYGYTFGSGTRLTVV.

The rearrangement uses TRBV9 and TRBJ2-5, with 9 bases fitting TRBD2. V shed 0 bases and J 5 bases; nucleotides not matched to a gene: 8. The CDR3 runs 16 residues. Germline CDR1 is SGDLS and CDR2 is YYNGEE. CDR3 nucleotides: TGTGCCAGCAGCGTAGACTCGCGGGGGGGCCGGGAGACCCAGTACTTC. Its protein is CASSVDSRGGRETQYF.

This chain joins TRBV4-1 and TRBJ2-7; 10 nucleotides match TRBD1. The V segment lost 2 bases and the J segment 2 bases; nucleotides outside the gene matches: 3. Per the germline V gene, CDR1 is MGHRA and CDR2 is YSYEKL. The CDR3 runs to 15 residues. The CDR3 sequence: CASSQLGTGAYEQYF. CDR3 bases: TGCGCCAGCAGCCAACTCGGGACAGGGGCCTACGAGCAGTACTTC.

The gene calls are TRBV5-1 and TRBJ1-1; D possibly corresponds to TRBD1 (6 bases). Per the germline V gene, CDR1 is SGHRS and CDR2 is YFSETQ. The CDR3 contains 15 residues. Trimming left V 0 bases short and J 4 bases short, with 13 bases between. DNA for the CDR3: TGCGCCAGCAGCTTGGCCTCAGGGGCAGGCACTGAAGCTTTCTTT. The encoded protein is CASSLASGAGTEAFF.

This clone was found once. The J gene is TRBJ2-7, the V gene TRBV11-2; a possible D gene is TRBD2 (5 bases). Trimming removed 2 bases from V and 6 bases from J, with 11 bases in between. Germline CDR1 reads SGHAT; CDR2 reads FQNNGV. The CDR3 spans 13 residues. CDR3: CASSLSSRGEQYF. DNA for the CDR3: TGTGCCAGCAGCTTATCTAGCCGCGGCGAGCAGTACTTC.

The chain combines TRBV14 with TRBJ2-1, with a tentative D call TRBD2 (6 bases). Germline assignment: CDR1 SGHDN and CDR2 FVKESK. The CDR3 covers 17 residues. V was pared by 4 bases and J by 0 bases, with 16 bases between. CDR3 nucleotide sequence: TGTGCCAGCAGCCCGTTCGGCGGGATGAGCTCCTACAATGAGCAGTTCTTC. This encodes CASSPFGGMSSYNEQFF.

This sequence joins TRBV11-2 and TRBJ2-7; TRBD1 matches 8 bases. V was clipped by 6 bases and J by 7 bases; unmatched bases: 8. This CDR3 has 13 amino acids. Germline-derived CDR1 and CDR2 are SGHAT and FQNNGV. In DNA form, the CDR3 reads TGTGCCAGCAGAACCACAGGGGGGTGGGAGCAGTACTTC. It is translated as CASRTTGGWEQYF. Full variable domain (outside the CDR3, taken from reference TRBV11-2 and TRBJ2-7): EAGVAQSPRYKIIEKRQSVAFWCNPISGHATLYWYQQILGQGPKLLIQFQNNGVVDDSQLPKDRFSAERLKGVDSTLKIQPAKLEDSAVYLCASRTTGGWEQYFGPGTRLTVT.

This chain uses TRBV6-1 with TRBJ1-4, with no clear D. CDR1 and CDR2 from the germline V gene are MNHNS and SASEGT. This CDR3 region has 13 residues. V was shortened by 6 bases and J by 4 bases, with 9 bases between the two germline ends. CDR3 bases: TGTGCCAGCAGGGGCAGCTATAATGAAAAACTGTTTTTT. This encodes CASRGSYNEKLFF.

The V and J genes are TRBV30 and TRBJ2-1; 7 nucleotides match TRBD1. The CDR3 consists of 12 residues. The J segment lost 9 bases and the V segment lost 2 bases, leaving 4 bases of the junction unmatched. Germline values: CDR1 GTSNPN, CDR2 SVGIG (reference sequence). CDR3 nucleotide sequence: TGTGCCTGGAGTAGACAGGGATCTGAGCAGTTCTTC. It is translated as CAWSRQGSEQFF.

The chain links TRBV19 to TRBJ2-7; D is perhaps TRBD1 (6 bases). Trimming left V 5 bases short and J 5 bases short, with 10 bases between. CDR3 length: 12 amino acids. CDR1 and CDR2 from the germline V gene are LNHDA and SQIVND (reference sequence). This CDR3 reads CASSAQGHEQYF. The DNA of the CDR3 is TGTGCCAGTAGTGCACAGGGCCACGAGCAGTACTTC.

The V and J genes are TRBV28 and TRBJ2-2; D is unclear. The CDR3 is 13 residues long. CDR1 and CDR2 from the germline V gene are MDHEN and SYDVKM. With 7 bases removed from V and 7 bases from J, the gap between germline ends came to 13 bases. In nucleotides, the CDR3 is TGTGCCAGCATGTCTCCGGGTTTCGGGGAGCTGTTTTTT. It codes for CASMSPGFGELFF. Full variable domain (remainder filled in from reference TRBV28 and TRBJ2-2): DVKVTQSSRYLVKRTGEKVFLECVQDMDHENMFWYRQDPGLGLRLIYFSYDVKMKEKGDIPEGYSVSREKKERFSLILESASTNQTSMYLCASMSPGFGELFFGEGSRLTVL.

The rearrangement uses TRBV10-3 and TRBJ2-1; 12 bases agree with TRBD2. CDR3 length equals 13 residues. Germline loops: CDR1 ENHRY, CDR2 SYGVKD. The trim removed 6 bases at V and 10 bases at J, leaving 4 bases unmatched. The CDR3 region has the DNA TGTGCCATCAGCGGAGGACTAGCGGGAGAGCAGTTCTTC. Protein product: CAISGGLAGEQFF.

The chain couples TRBV9 to TRBJ2-3; 9 bases align to TRBD1. CDR3 length: 17 amino acids. In germline, CDR1 is SGDLS, CDR2 YYNGEE. Trimming at V came to 2 bases and at J to 2 bases, leaving 9 bases not matched to a gene. CDR3 protein: CASSVFTGTGFTDTQYF. The CDR3 coding sequence is TGTGCCAGCAGCGTCTTTACCGGGACAGGGTTCACAGATACGCAGTATTTT.